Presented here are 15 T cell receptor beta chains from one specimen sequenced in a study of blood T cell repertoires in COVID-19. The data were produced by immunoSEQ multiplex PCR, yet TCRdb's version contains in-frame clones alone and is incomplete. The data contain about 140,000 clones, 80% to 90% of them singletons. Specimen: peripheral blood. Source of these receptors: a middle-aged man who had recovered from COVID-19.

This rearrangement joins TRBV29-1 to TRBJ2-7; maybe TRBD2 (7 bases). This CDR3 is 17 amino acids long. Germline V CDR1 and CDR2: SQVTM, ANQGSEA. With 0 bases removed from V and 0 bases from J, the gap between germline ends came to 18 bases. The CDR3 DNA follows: TGCAGCGTTGAAGATCCTATAAGGGGGGGTAGCTCCTACGAGCAGTACTTC. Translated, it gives CSVEDPIRGGSSYEQYF.

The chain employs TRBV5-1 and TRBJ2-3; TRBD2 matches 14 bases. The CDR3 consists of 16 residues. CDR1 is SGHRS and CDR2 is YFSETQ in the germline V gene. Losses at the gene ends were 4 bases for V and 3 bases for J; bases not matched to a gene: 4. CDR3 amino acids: CASSTRLAGGTDTQYF. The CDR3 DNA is TGCGCCAGCAGCACCAGACTAGCGGGGGGGACAGATACGCAGTATTTT. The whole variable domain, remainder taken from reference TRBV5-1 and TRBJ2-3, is KAGVTQTPRYLIKTRGQQVTLSCSPISGHRSVSWYQQTPGQGLQFLFEYFSETQRNKGNFPGRFSGRQFSNSRSEMNVSTLELGDSALYLCASSTRLAGGTDTQYFGPGTRLTVL.

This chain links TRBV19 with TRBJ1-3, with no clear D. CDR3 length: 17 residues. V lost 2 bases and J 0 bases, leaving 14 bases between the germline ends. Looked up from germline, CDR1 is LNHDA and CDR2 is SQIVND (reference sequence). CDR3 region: CASSIQTYSSSGNTIYF. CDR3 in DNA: TGTGCCAGTAGTATACAGACCTACAGCAGCTCTGGAAACACCATATATTTT. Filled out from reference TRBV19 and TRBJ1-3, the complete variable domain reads DGGITQSPKYLFRKEGQNVTLSCEQNLNHDAMYWYRQDPGQGLRLIYYSQIVNDFQKGDIAEGYSVSREKKESFPLTVTSAQKNPTAFYLCASSIQTYSSSGNTIYFGEGSWLTVV.

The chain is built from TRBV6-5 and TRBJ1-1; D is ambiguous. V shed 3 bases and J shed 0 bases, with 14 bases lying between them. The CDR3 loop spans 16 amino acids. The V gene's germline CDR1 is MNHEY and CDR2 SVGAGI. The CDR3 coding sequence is TGTGCCAGCAGTTATTCCTGGACGGGGATGAACACTGAAGCTTTCTTT. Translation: CASSYSWTGMNTEAFF.

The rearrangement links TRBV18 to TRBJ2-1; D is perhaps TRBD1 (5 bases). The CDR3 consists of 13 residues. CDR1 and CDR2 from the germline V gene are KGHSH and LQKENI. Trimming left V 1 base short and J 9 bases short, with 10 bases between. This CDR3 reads CASSPLREAEQFF. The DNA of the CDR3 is TGTGCCAGCTCACCACTCAGGGAAGCTGAGCAGTTCTTC.

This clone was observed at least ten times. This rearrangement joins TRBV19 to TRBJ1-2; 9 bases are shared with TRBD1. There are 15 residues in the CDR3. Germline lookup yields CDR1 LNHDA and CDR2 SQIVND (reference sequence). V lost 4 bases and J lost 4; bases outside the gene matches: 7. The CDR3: CASSTQGARGYGYTF. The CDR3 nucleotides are TGTGCCAGTAGTACACAGGGGGCCCGGGGCTATGGCTACACCTTC.

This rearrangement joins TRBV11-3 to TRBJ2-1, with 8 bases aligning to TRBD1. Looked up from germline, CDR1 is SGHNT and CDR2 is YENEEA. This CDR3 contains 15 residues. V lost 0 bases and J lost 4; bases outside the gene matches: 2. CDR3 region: CASSLEQGAYNEQFF. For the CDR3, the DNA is TGTGCCAGCAGCTTAGAGCAGGGGGCGTACAATGAGCAGTTCTTC.

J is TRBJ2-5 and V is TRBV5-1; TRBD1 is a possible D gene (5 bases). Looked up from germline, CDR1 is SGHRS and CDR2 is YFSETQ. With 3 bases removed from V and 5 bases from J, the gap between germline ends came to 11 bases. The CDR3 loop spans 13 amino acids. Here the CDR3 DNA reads TGCGCCAGCAGCTCCTCAGGGTTGGAGACCCAGTACTTC. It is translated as CASSSSGLETQYF.

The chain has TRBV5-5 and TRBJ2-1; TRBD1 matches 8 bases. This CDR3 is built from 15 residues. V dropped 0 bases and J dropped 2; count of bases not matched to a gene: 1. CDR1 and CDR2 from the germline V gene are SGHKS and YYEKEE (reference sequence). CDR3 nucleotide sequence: TGTGCCAGCAGCTTGGAACAGGGGGCCTACAATGAGCAGTTCTTC. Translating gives CASSLEQGAYNEQFF. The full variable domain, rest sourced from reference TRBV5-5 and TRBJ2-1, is DAGVTQSPTHLIKTRGQQVTLRCSPISGHKSVSWYQQVLGQGPQFIFQYYEKEERGRGNFPDRFSARQFPNYSSELNVNALLLGDSALYLCASSLEQGAYNEQFFGPGTRLTVL.

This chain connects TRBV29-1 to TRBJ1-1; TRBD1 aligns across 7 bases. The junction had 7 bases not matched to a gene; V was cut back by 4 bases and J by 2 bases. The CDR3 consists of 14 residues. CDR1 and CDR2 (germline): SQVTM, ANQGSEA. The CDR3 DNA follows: TGCAGCGTTGTGATGACAGGGACCAACACTGAAGCTTTCTTT. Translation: CSVVMTGTNTEAFF.

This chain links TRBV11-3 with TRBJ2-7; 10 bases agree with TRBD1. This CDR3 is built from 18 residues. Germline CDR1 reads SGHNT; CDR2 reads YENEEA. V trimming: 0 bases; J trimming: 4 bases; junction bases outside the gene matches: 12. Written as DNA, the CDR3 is TGTGCCAGCAGCTTAGATTCGGACAGGGGGAATTTGGTTTACGAGCAGTACTTC. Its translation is CASSLDSDRGNLVYEQYF.

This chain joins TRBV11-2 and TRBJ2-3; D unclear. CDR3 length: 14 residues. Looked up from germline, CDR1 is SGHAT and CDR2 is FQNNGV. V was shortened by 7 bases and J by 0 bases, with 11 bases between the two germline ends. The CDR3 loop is CASTWAPSTDTQYF. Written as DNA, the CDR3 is TGTGCCAGCACATGGGCCCCTAGCACAGATACGCAGTATTTT. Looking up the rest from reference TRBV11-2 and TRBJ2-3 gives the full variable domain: EAGVAQSPRYKIIEKRQSVAFWCNPISGHATLYWYQQILGQGPKLLIQFQNNGVVDDSQLPKDRFSAERLKGVDSTLKIQPAKLEDSAVYLCASTWAPSTDTQYFGPGTRLTVL.

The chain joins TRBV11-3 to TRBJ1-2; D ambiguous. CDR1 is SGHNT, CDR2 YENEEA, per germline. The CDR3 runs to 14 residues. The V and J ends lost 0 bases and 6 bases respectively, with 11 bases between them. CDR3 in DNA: TGTGCCAGCAGCTTAGAGGGAGGGCCGGATGGCTACACCTTC. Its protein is CASSLEGGPDGYTF.

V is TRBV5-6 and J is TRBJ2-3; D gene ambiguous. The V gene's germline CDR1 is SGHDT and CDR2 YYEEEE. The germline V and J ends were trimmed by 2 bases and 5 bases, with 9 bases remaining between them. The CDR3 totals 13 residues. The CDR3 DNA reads TGTGCCAGCAGCTTCGGTATCAAAGATACGCAGTATTTT. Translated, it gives CASSFGIKDTQYF.

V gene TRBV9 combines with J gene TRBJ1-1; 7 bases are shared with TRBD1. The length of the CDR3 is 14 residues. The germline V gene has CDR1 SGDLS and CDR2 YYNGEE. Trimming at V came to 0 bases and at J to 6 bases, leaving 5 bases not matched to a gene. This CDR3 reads CASSVGDSHPEAFF. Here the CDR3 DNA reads TGTGCCAGCAGCGTAGGGGACAGCCACCCTGAAGCTTTCTTT.